The T cell receptor beta chain described here comes from a study of T-cell reconstitution after alpha-beta-depleted transplantation in children. Researchers prepared the TCRbeta library using unique molecular identifiers, the study reports. TCRdb reprocessed the PCR reads with MiXCR, giving one entry per CDR3 protein. The sample lists around 480,000 distinct CDR3 sequences; less than 35% were seen once. Germline V lookup: CDR1 ENHRY, CDR2 SYGVKD. The CDR3 has 15 amino acids. V was pared by 0 bases and J by 9 bases, with 15 bases between. The TCR originated in a human donor who donated a stem cell graft to a child with aplastic anemia. The chain uses TRBV10-3 and TRBJ1-5; no reliable D call. The sample here was PBMCs from the stem cell graft donor, taken from the stem cell graft. CDR3: CAISESLGSPSPQHF. In nucleotides, the CDR3 is TGTGCCATCAGTGAGTCCTTGGGGAGTCCGTCGCCCCAGCATTTT.